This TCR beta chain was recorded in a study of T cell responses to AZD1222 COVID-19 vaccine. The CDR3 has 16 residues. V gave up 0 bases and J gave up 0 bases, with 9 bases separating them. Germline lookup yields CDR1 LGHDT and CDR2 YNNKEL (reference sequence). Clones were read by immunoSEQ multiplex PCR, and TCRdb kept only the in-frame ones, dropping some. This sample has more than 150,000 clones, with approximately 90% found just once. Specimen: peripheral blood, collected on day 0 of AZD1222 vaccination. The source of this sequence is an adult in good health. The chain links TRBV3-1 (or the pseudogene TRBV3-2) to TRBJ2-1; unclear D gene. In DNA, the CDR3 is TGTGCCAGCAGCCAAGATTGGGCTAGCTCCTACAATGAGCAGTTCTTC. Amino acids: CASSQDWASSYNEQFF.